The clone carrying this TCR beta chain has more than one count but fewer than ten. As yet, its antigen is unknown. These data come from a study of regulatory T cells in long-lasting Graves disease. Germline CDR1 and CDR2: SQVTM and ANQGSEA. V was clipped by 7 bases and J by 4 bases; unmatched bases: 7. This CDR3 region has 14 residues. Study conclusions and caveats: TCR diversity in persistent Graves' patients was below that of newly diagnosed ones. Accuracy could have been hurt by small sample size.

iRepertoire HTBI primers and Arm-PCR of CDR3 regions built TCR beta libraries. TCRdb called the multiplex PCR reads again in MiXCR, with one record for every CDR3 protein. This repertoire shows some 370,000 distinct CDR3 sequences, roughly 25% found once; its top ten account for around 30%. Time point indicated: persistent/refractory GD, antithyroid drugs over 5 years with positive TRAb. RNA isolated from PBMCs was used to make the TCR library. Recruitment took place at an endocrinology department in Xi'an, China. Sequenced material: peripheral blood mononuclear cells (PBMCs), taken when the disease was refractory, from a patient treated with antithyroid drugs. V gene TRBV29-1 combines with J gene TRBJ2-2; the match to TRBD2 covers 9 bases. The sequence was collected from a middle-aged woman with Graves disease. Written as DNA, the CDR3 is TGCAGCGCATGGACTAGCGCGGGCACCGGGGAGCTGTTTTTT. Its translation: CSAWTSAGTGELFF.